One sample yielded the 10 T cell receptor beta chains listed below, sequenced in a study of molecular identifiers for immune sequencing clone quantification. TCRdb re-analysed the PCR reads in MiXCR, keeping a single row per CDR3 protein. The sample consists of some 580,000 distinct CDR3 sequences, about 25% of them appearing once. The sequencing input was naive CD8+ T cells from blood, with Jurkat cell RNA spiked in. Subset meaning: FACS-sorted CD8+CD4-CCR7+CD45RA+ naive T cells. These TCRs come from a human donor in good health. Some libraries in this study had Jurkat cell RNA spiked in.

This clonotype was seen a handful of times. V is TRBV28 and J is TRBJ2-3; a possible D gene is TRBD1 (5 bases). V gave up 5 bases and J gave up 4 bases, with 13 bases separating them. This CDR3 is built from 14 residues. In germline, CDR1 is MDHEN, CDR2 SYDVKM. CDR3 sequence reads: CASSDTGFPDTQYF. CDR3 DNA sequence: TGTGCCAGCAGTGATACAGGTTTTCCAGATACGCAGTATTTT.

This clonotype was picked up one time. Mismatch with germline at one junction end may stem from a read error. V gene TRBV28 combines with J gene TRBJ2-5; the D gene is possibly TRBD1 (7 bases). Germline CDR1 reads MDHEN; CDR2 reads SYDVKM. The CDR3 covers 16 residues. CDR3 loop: CAGSLLSGGRQEAQYF. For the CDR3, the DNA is TGTGCCGGCAGTTTATTGTCAGGGGGGCGCCAAGAGGCCCAGTACTTC.

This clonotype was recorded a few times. The CDR3 loop reads CAWEESWGSTEAFF. Here the CDR3 DNA reads TGTGCCTGGGAGGAGAGTTGGGGGAGCACTGAAGCTTTCTTT. The chain recombines TRBV30 with TRBJ1-1; TRBD1 is a possible D gene (5 bases). CDR1 is GTSNPN, CDR2 SVGIG, per germline (reference sequence). Trimming took 5 bases from V and 4 from J, leaving 17 bases between them. The CDR3 is made up of 14 amino acids.

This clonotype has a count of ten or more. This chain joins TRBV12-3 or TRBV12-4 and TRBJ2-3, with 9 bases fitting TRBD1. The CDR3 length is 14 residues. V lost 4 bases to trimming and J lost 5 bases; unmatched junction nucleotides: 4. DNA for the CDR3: TGTGCCAGCAGTTGGGACAGGGTAAAAGATACGCAGTATTTT. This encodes CASSWDRVKDTQYF.

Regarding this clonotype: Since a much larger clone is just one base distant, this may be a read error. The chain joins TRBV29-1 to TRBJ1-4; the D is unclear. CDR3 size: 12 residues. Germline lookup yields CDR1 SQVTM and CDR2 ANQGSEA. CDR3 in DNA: TGCAGCGTGAGCGAAACTAGTGAAAAACTGTTTTTT. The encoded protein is CSVSETSEKLFF.

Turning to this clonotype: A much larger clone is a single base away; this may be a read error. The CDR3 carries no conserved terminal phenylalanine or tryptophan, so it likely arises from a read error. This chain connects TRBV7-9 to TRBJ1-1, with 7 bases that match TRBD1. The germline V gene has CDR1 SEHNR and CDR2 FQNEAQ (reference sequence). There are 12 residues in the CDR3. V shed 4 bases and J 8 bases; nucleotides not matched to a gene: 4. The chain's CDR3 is CASSSDRVEAFL. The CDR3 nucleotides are TGTGCCAGCAGCTCAGACAGGGTGGAAGCTTTCCTT.

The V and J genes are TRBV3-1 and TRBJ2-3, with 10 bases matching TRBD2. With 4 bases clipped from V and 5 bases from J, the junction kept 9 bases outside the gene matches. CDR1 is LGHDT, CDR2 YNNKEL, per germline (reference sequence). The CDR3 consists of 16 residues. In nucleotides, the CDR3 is TGTGCCAGCAGCCGACTAAGCGGGGGGGATATAGATACGCAGTATTTT. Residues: CASSRLSGGDIDTQYF.

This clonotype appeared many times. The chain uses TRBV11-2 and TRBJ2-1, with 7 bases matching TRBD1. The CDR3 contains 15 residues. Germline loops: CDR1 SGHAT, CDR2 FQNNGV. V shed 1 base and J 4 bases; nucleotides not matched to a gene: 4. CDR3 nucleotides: TGTGCCAGCAGCTTAGTGGGACAGAATTACAATGAGCAGTTCTTC. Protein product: CASSLVGQNYNEQFF.

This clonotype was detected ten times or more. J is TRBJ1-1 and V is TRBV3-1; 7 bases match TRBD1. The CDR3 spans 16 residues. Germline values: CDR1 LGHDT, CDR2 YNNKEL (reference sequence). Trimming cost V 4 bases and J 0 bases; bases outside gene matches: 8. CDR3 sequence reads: CASSPATGYMNTEAFF. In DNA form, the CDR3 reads TGTGCCAGCAGCCCCGCGACAGGGTACATGAACACTGAAGCTTTCTTT.

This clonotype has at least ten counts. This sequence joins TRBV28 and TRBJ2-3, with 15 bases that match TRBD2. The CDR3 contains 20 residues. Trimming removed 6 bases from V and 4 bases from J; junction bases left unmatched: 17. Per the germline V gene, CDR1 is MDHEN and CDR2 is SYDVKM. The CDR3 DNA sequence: TGTGCCAGCAGGCCTCCCCCCTGGACTAGCGGGAGGGCCGGTGCAGATACGCAGTATTTT. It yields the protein CASRPPPWTSGRAGADTQYF.